The subject of this entry is one T cell receptor beta chain. There is no known antigen for this receptor. Base qualities were left out, and no much larger clone turns up one base away. Using the deep immunoSEQ assay, multiplex PCR amplified TCR CDR3 regions from genomic DNA. Extracted genomic DNA from each cell subset was spread evenly across all wells of several immunoSEQ 96-well plates, with each plate serving as a replicate. For sorted subsets, each replicate PCR was loaded with 200 ng genomic DNA, equivalent to 25,000 to 35,000 T cell genomes. Purified libraries were quantified with a Qubit 3.0 fluorometer, sized on a Bioanalyzer 2100, and re-quantified with the KAPA Library Quantification kit. Each immunoSEQ 96-well plate was sequenced on its own single-read 150-cycle Illumina NextSeq 550 flow cell. Per the authors' processing: Because the immunoSEQ output included only junctional sequences and no quality scores, the filtering could not be the same as the filtering used for full-length reads. To assign V/J genes and CDR3, sequences were annotated using PyIR, a Python wrapper for IgBLAST v1.9, with IMGT germline references. Reads were filtered out if the reads had weak V/J assignments (E-value above 1e-6), no CDR3, stop codons, out-of-frame junctions, or ambiguous translated residues. V3J clonotypes were defined as sequences sharing an identical inferred V gene, J gene, and CDR3 amino acid sequence. The percentage overlap between two repertoires was calculated by dividing the number of shared unique clonotypes by the size of the smaller repertoire. Richness of each repertoire was evaluated using RTK rarefaction, the Chao1 estimator, and Recon v2.1 estimates of unobserved clonotypes. Generation probabilities for all TCRbeta clonotypes obtained by the gDNA method from a handful of donors were computed using OLGA. The clones in this table, taken by TCRdb from immuneACCESS, are in-frame only. Not every clone is retained; where verified, under half of the shortfall comes from an unresolved V gene, and the cause of the rest is unknown. The DNA was the basis for D and trimming; V, J and clone size are from that table. This sample holds millions of clones; approximately 95% were observed only once. Under 0.45% of the sample lies in the top ten.

The donors were healthy, HIV-negative adults with no recently reported acute infections or vaccinations. All donors were Caucasian adults living in Nashville, Tennessee, USA. CD4+ T cells were enriched through magnetic negative selection, after which naive cells were positively selected on CD45RA and the remaining negative fraction served as the memory subset. Blood was collected by leukapheresis, and PBMCs were isolated by Ficoll-Histopaque density gradient centrifugation and then cryopreserved in liquid nitrogen vapor phase. Purity and quantity of every magnetically sorted T cell population were checked by analytical flow cytometry. Genomic DNA was isolated from each sorted fraction and quantified by UV absorbance on a Nanodrop 2000c. These data come from a study of shared clonotypes between healthy human individuals (dated by TCRdb to about 2020). Regarding the study in general: Three men and two women, aged 18 to 49 years, made up the cohort. Libraries were prepared and TCR repertoires were sequenced by different laboratories using diverse techniques, in order to increase sequencing depth and limit assay-specific biases. Between about 0.9 and 8.9 billion PBMCs per donor were obtained by leukapheresis. Blood TCR repertoires of five healthy adults were deeply sequenced to estimate repertoire size and the extent of clonotype sharing between individuals. For each donor, CD4 naive and CD4 memory were each given three plates, CD8 naive was given two plates, and CD8 memory was given one plate.

Study-wide conclusions, independent of this receptor: Clonotypes shared by all four sorted-subset donors showed higher generation probabilities than non-shared clonotypes. Sharing across a few donors was observed for about 5% of naive CD4, about 3.2% of naive CD8, roughly 2.3% of memory CD4, and approximately 0.41% of memory CD8 clonotypes. Incomplete sequencing was indicated by rarefaction of sorted-subset datasets, despite the large sequencing depth. Estimated clonotype richness was generally larger for naive than for memory subsets. The small number of donors limited the genetic and exposure-history diversity represented. Sampling was restricted to blood, and TCR repertoires in tissues likely differ from the TCR repertoires found in blood. Pairwise subsampling indicated that sequencing depth was expected to affect the degree of clonotype sharing among donors.

The receptor was derived from a man in his late teens or twenties in good health. Some clones in this sample may be carry-over from other donors' samples. The sample comprised naive CD4+ T cells from PBMCs. In the paper's terms, the cell subset or site label means: CD45RA+ positively selected.

The sequenced DNA: TGTGCCAGCCGGTGGCGGGGGGTCACAGATACGCAGTATTTT. Translated, this is CASRWRGVTDTQYF. The chain links TRBV7-8 with TRBJ2-3; the central 8 bases match TRBD2. From the germline V gene, CDR1 is SGHVS and CDR2 is FQNEAQ. Relative to germline, V is missing 8 bases and J is missing 2 bases, with 6 bases of the junction outside any gene match. The CDR3 numbers 14 residues from cysteine through phenylalanine. Just the 42-base CDR3 DNA is kept, in frame starting at base 1.